This entry lists 13 T cell receptor beta chains sequenced from one sample in a study of CD8 T cells in Susac syndrome. Roughly 0.45 to 1 ug RNA was reverse transcribed with random hexamers. Each CDR3 protein is one row after TCRdb ran MiXCR on the immunoSEQ multiplex PCR reads. The sample consists of approximately 230,000 distinct CDR3 sequences, roughly 95% of them appearing once. The sample consisted of CD4+ T cells from PBMCs. The origin of the receptors is a human donor with multiple sclerosis.

The V call is TRBV30, the J call TRBJ2-5, with D uncertain. The CDR3 covers 12 residues. Deletions cut 1 base from V and 5 bases from J, with 8 bases between. Germline assignment: CDR1 GTSNPN and CDR2 SVGIG (reference sequence). The CDR3 region is CAWSARRETQYF. The CDR3 DNA sequence: TGTGCCTGGAGTGCAAGACGGGAGACCCAGTACTTC.

This clonotype appeared a single time. The chain joins TRBV5-1 to TRBJ1-5; D perhaps matches TRBD1 (5 bases). CDR1 SGHRS and CDR2 YFSETQ come from the germline V gene. The CDR3 totals 14 residues. Trimming took off 7 bases at V and 5 bases at J, with 16 bases between the two ends. This chain's CDR3 is CASSRGGSDQPQHF. The CDR3 nucleotides read TGCGCCAGCTCGCGGGGGGGGTCGGATCAGCCCCAGCATTTT.

V gene TRBV9 combines with J gene TRBJ2-5; tentative D call: TRBD2 (6 bases). Germline lookup yields CDR1 SGDLS and CDR2 YYNGEE. Trimming removed 2 bases from V and 3 bases from J, with 14 bases in between. The CDR3 runs to 15 residues. The CDR3 nucleotides are TGTGCCAGCAGCGTTATAGGCGGGACCAAAGAGACCCAGTACTTC. Its translation is CASSVIGGTKETQYF.

The CDR3 bases are TGCAGCGAGGGGACAGGTCGGGGTCCTATGCGTGAAAAACTGTTTTTT. This sequence encodes CSEGTGRGPMREKLFF. The rearrangement links TRBV20-1 to TRBJ1-4, with 8 positions matching TRBD1. The CDR3 is 16 amino acids. CDR1 is DFQATT and CDR2 is SNEGSKA in the germline V gene (reference sequence).

The rearrangement links TRBV19 to TRBJ1-5; no clear D gene. CDR1 and CDR2 (germline): LNHDA, SQIVND (reference sequence). Between the trimmed V and J ends, which lost 4 bases and 0 bases, there was a span of 16 bases. This CDR3 is 17 amino acids long. Here the CDR3 DNA reads TGTGCCAGTAGTACTCGATCCGTTCCTAATAGCAATCAGCCCCAGCATTTT. It translates to CASSTRSVPNSNQPQHF.

The chain couples TRBV12-3 or TRBV12-4 to TRBJ2-4, with TRBD2 as a possible D gene (5 bases). CDR3 length equals 16 residues. Trimming shortened V by 3 bases and J by 3 bases, and 15 bases separated the two germline ends. CDR3 region: CASSLRAGLVKNIQYF. The CDR3 coding sequence is TGTGCCAGCAGTTTGAGGGCGGGTCTGGTCAAAAACATTCAGTACTTC.

V and J are TRBV20-1 and TRBJ2-1; weak D call: TRBD2 (5 bases). Germline V gene data show CDR1 as DFQATT and CDR2 as SNEGSKA (reference sequence). Trimming took 5 bases from V and 8 from J, leaving 16 bases between them. CDR3 length: 13 residues. This CDR3 reads CSALLTSTHEQFF. DNA of the CDR3: TGCAGTGCTCTACTAACTAGTACACATGAGCAGTTCTTC.

This chain joins TRBV12-3 or TRBV12-4 and TRBJ1-1, with TRBD1 as a possible D gene (5 bases). The CDR3 contains 18 residues. Trimming took 7 bases from V and 0 from J, leaving 24 bases between them. This CDR3 reads CASTSPDLGEGMNTEAFF. The CDR3 DNA is TGTGCCAGCACATCCCCTGACTTGGGGGAGGGGATGAACACTGAAGCTTTCTTT.

This chain joins TRBV5-6 and TRBJ1-2, with 11 bases that match TRBD1. V shed 0 bases and J 4 bases; nucleotides not matched to a gene: 2. The CDR3 has 15 residues. Germline CDR1 and CDR2: SGHDT and YYEEEE. In DNA form, the CDR3 reads TGTGCCAGCAGCTTGGTAGGACAGGGGGCCTATGGCTACACCTTC. This gives the protein CASSLVGQGAYGYTF.

V and J are TRBV4-1 and TRBJ1-2, with a tentative D call TRBD1 (5 bases). Germline CDR1 reads MGHRA; CDR2 reads YSYEKL. The CDR3 extends over 15 amino acids. V was trimmed by 6 bases and J by 5 bases, leaving 19 bases between them. The CDR3 bases are TGCGCCAGCAGGAACCCAGGGAACGGGTTATATGGCTACACCTTC. This sequence encodes CASRNPGNGLYGYTF.

The CDR3 reads CSVEGAQETQYF. CDR3 sequence (DNA): TGCAGCGTTGAAGGCGCCCAAGAGACCCAGTACTTC. The gene calls are TRBV29-1 and TRBJ2-5, with unresolved D. The V end lost 1 base, the J end lost 1 base, and 4 bases lay between the germline ends. The CDR3 is 12 amino acids. Per the germline V gene, CDR1 is SQVTM and CDR2 is ANQGSEA.

The chain combines TRBV7-3 with TRBJ1-2, with TRBD1 matching 12 bases. V gave up 1 base and J gave up 8 bases; unmatched junction bases: 11. Germline V gene lookup returns CDR1 SGHTA and CDR2 FQGTGA. The CDR3 runs 17 residues. CDR3 in amino acids: CASSLRGQGAGLVGYTF. The CDR3 DNA reads as TGTGCCAGCAGCTTAAGGGGACAGGGGGCAGGATTGGTCGGCTACACCTTC.

The J gene is TRBJ1-5, the V gene TRBV9; D ambiguous. V was cut by 0 bases and J by 5 bases, with 9 bases left in between. The CDR3 spans 14 residues. Germline V CDR1 and CDR2: SGDLS, YYNGEE. The CDR3 region has the DNA TGTGCCAGCAGCGTAGGTCAGGCGGATCAGCCCCAGCATTTT. It yields the protein CASSVGQADQPQHF.